This is a list of T cell receptor beta chains from one sample in a study of Graves' ophthalmopathy and Graves' hyperthyroidism. MiXCR was run by TCRdb on the multiplex PCR reads, yielding one entry per CDR3 protein. The sample yields approximately 700,000 distinct CDR3 sequences, 35% to 50% seen once. Sample: peripheral blood. The origin of the receptors is an adult man with Graves' ophthalmopathy. CDR3s include the opening cysteine and the closing phenylalanine or tryptophan.

cdr3_aa	j_call	v_call
CASSYSRGKYGEAFF	TRBJ1-1	TRBV6-5
CASRDPGMDTYTF	TRBJ1-2	TRBV12-3/TRBV12-4
CSVETANTEAFF	TRBJ1-1	TRBV29-1
CSVLDRGRFGDTEAFF	TRBJ1-1	TRBV29-1
CASSFEPVNQPQHF	TRBJ1-5	TRBV5-1
CASSSGGQGTEAFF	TRBJ1-1	TRBV24-1
CASSYPDTVQETQYF	TRBJ2-5	TRBV7-9
CASSPRTGSSYEQYF	TRBJ2-7	TRBV4-1
CASSPTGGAETQYF	TRBJ2-5	TRBV19
CASSLFRDWVHEQYF	TRBJ2-7	TRBV11-2
CGTSGPRSSYEQYF	TRBJ2-7	TRBV7-9